The present TCR beta chain was sequenced within a study of OX40 agonist ivuxolimab in advanced cancers. About this clone itself: The antigen is undetermined.

Study observations and caveats: Normalized T-cell clonal expansion was also low in a subset of nonresponders.

Generated by immunoSEQ multiplex PCR, the TCRdb table keeps only in-frame clones and is missing some. The sample includes more than 55,000 clones, about 92% of them seen just once. The CDR3 spans 15 residues. The V end lost 7 bases, the J end lost 5 bases, and 20 bases lay between the germline ends. Germline CDR1 and CDR2: MNHNS and SASEGT. The chain couples TRBV6-1 to TRBJ1-1, with D hard to call. The source was CD4+ or CD8+ T cells sorted from blood, collected in a trial of the OX40 agonist ivuxolimab. The receptor was derived from an adult with an advanced solid tumor such as melanoma, head and neck, liver or kidney cancer. CDR3 nucleotides: TGTGCCAGCACCACCTCAGAGACTCGATGGACTGAAGCTTTCTTT. This encodes CASTTSETRWTEAFF.